This T cell receptor (beta chain) was observed in a study of graft-versus-host responses after intestinal transplantation (dated by TCRdb to the early 2020s). Concerning the study at large: Recipients received multivisceral, liver-intestinal, or isolated intestinal transplants. After intestinal transplantation, graft-versus-host and host-versus-graft alloreactive T cell clones were followed in the graft, circulation and bone marrow using bulk TCR-beta CDR3 sequencing. To identify alloreactive clones, pre-transplant mixed lymphocyte reaction products were sequenced and then compared with unstimulated pre-transplant donor and recipient T cells. Donor T cell macrochimerism was defined as a peak of at least 4% donor T cells among recipient peripheral blood mononuclear cells. Anti-thymocyte globulin induction was given to all recipients, followed by maintenance tacrolimus and steroids for approximately 3 years. Samples from a few later patients were sequenced in-house on an Illumina MiSeq with MiXCR processing rather than by the commercial service. The cohort enrolled about two dozen intestinal transplant recipients including one retransplant, and 3 patients lacking pretransplant specimens were excluded.

The time point label of this sample denotes: cells obtained before transplantation from donor or recipient. Mixed lymphocyte reactions plated approximately 200,000 CFSE-labeled pre-transplant responders with approximately 200,000 irradiated violet-dye-labeled stimulators and were cultured for six to seven days. Proliferating CD3+CD4+CFSE-low and CD3+CD8+CFSE-low responder cells were FACS-sorted on a BD Influx sorter after the mixed lymphocyte reaction. Library construction relied on the immunoSEQ multiplex PCR assay. For most patients, genomic DNA was isolated with the Qiagen DNeasy Blood and Tissue Kit and shipped frozen to Adaptive Biotechnologies for TCR sequencing. High-throughput TCR-beta CDR3 sequencing of genomic DNA from most patients was performed by Adaptive Biotechnologies. The original methods were these. TCR sequencing data were retrieved from Adaptive's ImmunoSEQ software for 18 patients, whereas three other patients were processed with MiXCR and VDJtools. To correct CD4 versus CD8 sorting errors, sequences present in both subsets at a frequency ratio below 5:1 were removed. CDR3 nucleotide sequences shared between donor and recipient were removed because the origin of such sequences could not be assigned. Alloreactive clones required at least 2-fold expansion over unstimulated cells and minimum CFSE-low frequency of 0.002% (template counts) or 0.001% (read counts). Clones were considered mappable if detected in sequenced pre-transplant spleen, lymph node, or MLR CFSE-low populations of the donor or recipient. Cumulative frequency of alloreactive clones was calculated as a percentage of all sequences weighted by copy number. The clones in this table, taken by TCRdb from immuneACCESS, are in-frame only. Not every clone is retained; where verified, under half of the shortfall comes from an unresolved V gene, and the cause of the rest is unknown. V and J calls and clone size follow that table, whereas D and trimming were derived from the DNA. The sample contains approximately 4,600 clones, about a quarter of them found a single time. The ten biggest clones cover around 4.7% of the sample.

With respect to this clone: No qualities accompany the bases; no much larger clone lies one base away.

What the research found in general, with its limitations: GvH clones were detected in recipient bone marrow, and some of these GvH clones were observed earlier in ileal mucosa or blood, consistent with an intestinal mucosal origin. In patients with donor T cell macrochimerism, the allografts had high GvH to HvG T cell clonal ratios. Peak levels of circulating GvH clones were associated with declines in HvG clones early after transplant. Conclusions were limited by the relatively low number and heterogeneity of intestinal transplant patients.

Clipping removes 6 bases from V and 4 bases from J, with 7 as the unmatched junction base count. The germline V gene encodes CDR1 MNHNY and CDR2 SVGAGI (reference sequence). Counted from cysteine to phenylalanine, this CDR3 has 14 amino acids. The only DNA kept is the CDR3, 42 bases in frame from the first base. The sequencing here drew on alloreactive CD4+ T cells from a mixed lymphocyte reaction culture, taken before intestinal transplant. The sample's cell subset or site label is to be understood as: CFSE-low proliferating T cells sorted from roughly six-day pre-transplant mixed lymphocyte reaction (GvH or HvG direction). The chain was built from TRBV6-6 and TRBJ1-1; 8 nucleotides in the junction match TRBD1. This TCR derives from a human patient who received an intestinal transplant. The nucleotide sequence is given as TGTGCCAGCAGCAGAGACAGGGGTGGCACTGAAGCTTTCTTT. This translates into CASSRDRGGTEAFF.